This T cell receptor (beta chain) was obtained from a study of blood T cell repertoires in COVID-19. V was cut by 5 bases and J by 7 bases, with 12 bases left in between. CDR1 MNHEY and CDR2 SVGAGI come from the germline V gene. The CDR3 totals 13 residues. Some clones are missing from TCRdb's copy, which holds only in-frame ones; the method was immunoSEQ multiplex PCR. The repertoire holds a few hundred thousand clones, with 83% as singletons. The J gene is TRBJ1-5, the V gene TRBV6-5; TRBD1 might be the D (5 bases). This receptor was identified in a woman aged 45-59 years with acute or convalescent COVID-19. The sequenced sample was peripheral blood. CDR3 loop: CASSQGRIQPQHF. The CDR3 DNA reads TGTGCCAGCAGTCAGGGAAGGATCCAGCCCCAGCATTTT.